Listed below are T cell receptor beta chains from one sample, sequenced in a study of post-analysis software for immune sequencing data. TCRdb re-called the PCR reads with MiXCR, one entry per CDR3 protein. The sample has hundreds of thousands of distinct CDR3 sequences; approximately 60% are singletons. What was sequenced was blood. The origin of the receptors is a girl aged 2 to 10 with multiple sclerosis. Each CDR3 is given without its conserved first and last residue. D genes are given only for firm matches.

>TRBV11-2|TRBJ2-7|.
ASSLWRGFEQY
>TRBV6-5|TRBJ2-1|TRBD1
ASSSLGTGGHEQF
>TRBV3-1|TRBJ2-7|TRBD1
ASSQVGDRGLPQY
>TRBV6-5|TRBJ2-1|TRBD1
ASSQTGTGPNEQF
>TRBV11-2|TRBJ2-2|.
ASSPRGWSNTGELF
>TRBV20-1|TRBJ2-1|.
SAWTGWGEQF
>TRBV29-1|TRBJ2-1|.
GQERLVSVNEQF
>TRBV29-1|TRBJ1-2|.
SVDPIYGYT
>TRBV12-3/TRBV12-4|TRBJ2-1|TRBD1
ASSDNLGTGGDEQF
>TRBV7-6|.|.
ASSLALRGSEQY
>TRBV20-1|TRBJ2-1|.
SAGRSGPYNEQF
>TRBV6-5|TRBJ2-3|.
ASSYSSTSTDTQY
>TRBV12-3/TRBV12-4|TRBJ1-1|TRBD1
ASRGTAEAF
>TRBV5-1|TRBJ2-7|.
ASSPSPYYEQY
>TRBV5-1|TRBJ1-4|.
ASSRSGEKLF
>TRBV20-1|TRBJ1-6|TRBD1
SGRRGPVNSPLH
>TRBV11-2|TRBJ2-5|TRBD2
ASSLGTSGANQETQY
>TRBV10-3|TRBJ2-7|.
AISAVDTSYEQY
>TRBV29-1|TRBJ2-7|.
SVEGQPYWRFNEQY
>TRBV12-3/TRBV12-4|TRBJ2-1|.
ASSATTNEQF
>TRBV29-1|TRBJ2-4|.
SVEVPSVLGNIQY
>TRBV7-8|TRBJ2-2|.
ASSLDTGFYTGELF
>TRBV9|TRBJ2-7|TRBD2
ASSVVGSGMFSEQY
>TRBV7-3|.|TRBD2
ASSFGLAGVREQY
>TRBV28|TRBJ2-3|.
ASSQPLARITDTQY
>TRBV9|.|TRBD2
ASSLPAGAGRETQY
>TRBV5-1|TRBJ2-3|TRBD1
ASSQTGQRTDTQY
>TRBV20-1|TRBJ2-3|TRBD2
SANGAPASGPTDTQY
>TRBV7-9|TRBJ2-7|.
ASSPTKGDYEQY
>TRBV15|TRBJ1-2|.
ATSRDEENYSYT
>TRBV2|TRBJ2-3|TRBD2
ASTLAGGTDTQY
>TRBV14|TRBJ1-2|.
ASSSYQDYGYT
>TRBV5-8|TRBJ2-6|.
ASSGGLPPSGANVLT
>TRBV5-1|TRBJ2-1|TRBD2
ASSLVSSGSGNEQF
>TRBV4-3|TRBJ1-1|TRBD1
ASSQGQGRTEAF
>TRBV6-5|TRBJ2-3|.
ASTGADSTDTQY
>TRBV11-2|TRBJ2-3|TRBD2
ASSLGRDYRTDTQY